A selection of T cell receptor beta chains follows, all from one sample in a study of vaccination and CD4 T cells after COVID-19. The antigens these receptors bind are not known. TCRdb re-called the PCR reads with MiXCR, one entry per CDR3 protein. Of fewer than 25,000 distinct CDR3 sequences in the sample, approximately 40% were seen once. Specimen: CD4+ T cells from blood, cultured in vitro, collected about 7 months after SARS-CoV-2 vaccination. All receptors derive from a human donor who had recovered from COVID-19. CDR3s leave out the opening cysteine and the closing phenylalanine or tryptophan. Each record gives: J gene, V gene, CDR3 protein.

>TRBJ2-3|TRBV20-1
SARGGWSGSTDTQY
>TRBJ1-2|TRBV7-9
ASSLVAGVHGYT
>TRBJ1-5|TRBV7-2
ASSWGSGQPQH
>TRBJ2-2|TRBV20-1
SARAPGPGFGELF
>TRBJ2-3|TRBV7-3
ASSLRGLIADTQY
>TRBJ2-1|TRBV7-3
ASSLSLAHGNEQF
>TRBJ2-1|TRBV7-9
ASSLGVANEQF
>TRBJ1-6|TRBV6-1
ASSNDRFGSPLH
>TRBJ2-7|TRBV19
ATRQGDHSYEQY
>TRBJ2-7|TRBV20-1
SARAGTSYEQY
>TRBJ2-1|TRBV20-1
SASNHRAGGEQF
>TRBJ1-5|TRBV15
ATSNTGGQPQH
>TRBJ1-1|TRBV4-1
ASSQRGGNTEAF
>TRBJ2-2|TRBV20-1
SASQRHTGELF
>TRBJ2-3|TRBV24-1
ATSDFGADTQY
>TRBJ2-1|TRBV7-8
ASRFGLASSYNEQF
>TRBJ2-1|TRBV24-1
ATSTSGSTLGNEQF
>TRBJ2-5|TRBV7-2
ASSPVVVTQY
>TRBJ2-7|TRBV2
ASRYSGSGYEQY
>TRBJ2-7|TRBV7-9
ASSPEPGTGTYEQY
>TRBJ2-7|TRBV19
ASSMGTGAYEQY
>TRBJ2-1|TRBV4-1
ASSQGRINEQF
>TRBJ2-7|TRBV29-1
SVIPGLAGDHGEQY
>TRBJ2-7|TRBV12-3/TRBV12-4
ASSQRQGRSYEQY
>TRBJ2-7|TRBV4-2
ASKPGLAGGLREQY